The 21 T cell receptor beta chains given below trace back to one sample, sequenced in a study of OX40 agonist ivuxolimab in advanced cancers. Sequenced by immunoSEQ multiplex PCR; TCRdb stores in-frame clones only, minus some. The table lists about 35,000 clones, roughly 84% of them singletons. This specimen consisted of CD4+ or CD8+ T cells sorted from blood, obtained in a trial of the OX40 agonist ivuxolimab. Every receptor here comes from an adult with an advanced solid tumor such as melanoma, head and neck, liver or kidney cancer.

V and J are TRBV6-6 and TRBJ1-6; TRBD1 matches at 7 bases. Looked up from germline, CDR1 is MNHNY and CDR2 is SVGAGI (reference sequence). There are 15 residues in the CDR3. V was clipped by 6 bases and J by 8 bases; unmatched bases: 10. In nucleotides, the CDR3 is TGTGCCAGCAGGACACGGGACAGATCGGATTCACCCCTCCACTTT. Protein: CASRTRDRSDSPLHF.

The rearrangement links TRBV5-1 to TRBJ2-2; D is ambiguous. CDR1 and CDR2 from the germline V gene are SGHRS and YFSETQ. There are 13 residues in the CDR3. Trimming cost V 1 base and J 5 bases, with 6 bases left between them. The CDR3 region is CASSLSGTGELFF. The CDR3 nucleotides are TGCGCCAGCAGCTTGTCTGGGACCGGGGAGCTGTTTTTT.

The genes are TRBV6-6 and TRBJ1-2, with 9 positions matching TRBD1. The CDR3 totals 14 residues. The trim removed 2 bases at V and 4 bases at J, leaving 2 bases unmatched. Looked up from germline, CDR1 is MNHNY and CDR2 is SVGAGI (reference sequence). The CDR3: CASSYLGQGYGYTF. CDR3 nucleotides: TGTGCCAGCAGTTACCTGGGACAGGGCTATGGCTACACCTTC.

CDR3 sequence (DNA): TGTGCCAGCAGTTTATCATCGGGTGGATCCTATGGCTACACCTTC. This sequence encodes CASSLSSGGSYGYTF. This chain uses TRBV27 with TRBJ1-2; D gene unclear. The CDR3 is 15 amino acids. The V end was cut by 0 bases, the J end by 4 bases, with 12 bases between. Germline CDR1 reads MNHEY; CDR2 reads SMNVEV (reference sequence).

The CDR3 protein is CASSLETGQGKGGYTF. CDR3 in DNA: TGCGCCAGCAGCTTGGAGACGGGACAGGGGAAAGGGGGCTACACCTTC. The chain joins TRBV5-1 to TRBJ1-2; TRBD1 matches at 10 bases. Losses at the gene ends were 0 bases for V and 8 bases for J; bases not matched to a gene: 10. There are 16 residues in the CDR3. CDR1 and CDR2 (germline): SGHRS, YFSETQ.

The CDR3 DNA is TGTGCCAGTAGAACTACAGGGTTTGGAAACACCATATATTTT. Translation: CASRTTGFGNTIYF. The V gene is TRBV19, the J gene TRBJ1-3; maybe TRBD1 (6 bases). Deletions cut 6 bases from V and 3 bases from J, with 12 bases between. The CDR3 spans 14 residues. From germline, CDR1 is LNHDA and CDR2 SQIVND (reference sequence).

The chain links TRBV28 to TRBJ2-7; D gene unclear. Trimming shortened V by 7 bases and J by 0 bases, and 10 bases separated the two germline ends. Germline CDR1 and CDR2: MDHEN and SYDVKM. The CDR3 spans 13 residues. For the CDR3, the DNA is TGTGCCAGCACCTCCTGGGACTCCTACGAGCAGTACTTC. Its protein product is CASTSWDSYEQYF.

The chain couples TRBV15 to TRBJ1-4; 9 nucleotides align to TRBD1. The CDR3 totals 17 residues. Trimming at V came to 0 bases and at J to 10 bases, leaving 12 bases not matched to a gene. Per germline, CDR1 LNHNV and CDR2 YYDKDF (reference sequence). The CDR3 sequence: CATSRDWDRARIGKLFF. The DNA for the CDR3 is TGTGCCACCAGCAGAGATTGGGACAGGGCCCGGATTGGAAAACTGTTTTTT.

A single count supports this clone. The rearrangement links TRBV2 to TRBJ2-5; D is undetermined. Germline CDR1 SNHLY, CDR2 FYNNEI. This CDR3 spans 15 amino acids. Trimming took 0 bases from V and 0 from J, leaving 8 bases between them. The CDR3 reads CASSEARYYQETQYF. CDR3 nucleotide sequence: TGTGCCAGCAGTGAAGCCCGCTATTACCAAGAGACCCAGTACTTC. Full variable domain (remainder filled in from reference TRBV2 and TRBJ2-5): EPEVTQTPSHQVTQMGQEVILRCVPISNHLYFYWYRQILGQKVEFLVSFYNNEISEKSEIFDDQFSVERPDGSNFTLKIRSTKLEDSAMYFCASSEARYYQETQYFGPGTRLLVL.

The J gene is TRBJ1-5, the V gene TRBV7-9; D not certain. The CDR3 spans 13 residues. Per the germline V gene, CDR1 is SEHNR and CDR2 is FQNEAQ (reference sequence). The V end was cut by 2 bases, the J end by 6 bases, with 8 bases between. CDR3 amino acids: CASSLLEGQPQHF. The CDR3 region has the DNA TGTGCCAGCAGCTTATTGGAGGGTCAGCCCCAGCATTTT.

The CDR3 DNA follows: TGTGCCAGTCCCTCCCGCGGGGAATACACCGGGGAGCTGTTTTTT. Residues: CASPSRGEYTGELFF. The rearrangement links TRBV19 to TRBJ2-2; D perhaps matches TRBD2 (6 bases). There are 15 residues in the CDR3. V was shortened by 8 bases and J by 3 bases, with 16 bases between the two germline ends. Germline CDR1 is LNHDA and CDR2 is SQIVND (reference sequence).

V and J are TRBV19 and TRBJ2-5; 8 nucleotides line up with TRBD2. The V segment lost 1 base and the J segment 5 bases; nucleotides outside the gene matches: 6. CDR1 and CDR2 from the germline V gene are LNHDA and SQIVND (reference sequence). The CDR3 covers 15 residues. CDR3 nucleotide sequence: TGTGCCAGTAGTATAGCGGGGGGGGCCATTGAGACCCAGTACTTC. This gives the protein CASSIAGGAIETQYF. Full variable domain (remainder filled in from reference TRBV19 and TRBJ2-5): DGGITQSPKYLFRKEGQNVTLSCEQNLNHDAMYWYRQDPGQGLRLIYYSQIVNDFQKGDIAEGYSVSREKKESFPLTVTSAQKNPTAFYLCASSIAGGAIETQYFGPGTRLLVL.

J is TRBJ1-5 and V is TRBV4-2; D gene ambiguous. Germline CDR1 LGHNA, CDR2 YNFKEQ. The CDR3 sequence is 14 residues long. V gave up 0 bases and J gave up 4 bases, with 7 bases separating them. This chain's CDR3 is CASSQDGRNQPQHF. CDR3 DNA: TGTGCCAGCAGCCAAGATGGACGGAATCAGCCCCAGCATTTT.

This rearrangement joins TRBV6-1 to TRBJ1-2; 7 nucleotides line up with TRBD1. This CDR3 comprises 15 residues. Looked up from germline, CDR1 is MNHNS and CDR2 is SASEGT. V shed 7 bases and J 0 bases; nucleotides not matched to a gene: 8. The CDR3 reads CASTADRTANYGYTF. CDR3 nucleotides: TGTGCCAGCACCGCGGACAGGACAGCTAACTATGGCTACACCTTC.

The chain couples TRBV7-3 to TRBJ2-1; D is ambiguous. This CDR3 is 14 amino acids long. Trimming removed 3 bases at V and 3 bases at J, with 9 bases between. The germline gives CDR1 SGHTA, CDR2 FQGTGA. The CDR3 protein is CASSFSDGYNEQFF. The CDR3 nucleotides are TGTGCCAGCAGCTTCTCGGACGGCTACAATGAGCAGTTCTTC. Supplemented by reference TRBV7-3 and TRBJ2-1, the full variable domain reads GAGVSQTPSNKVTEKGKYVELRCDPISGHTALYWYRQSLGQGPEFLIYFQGTGAADDSGLPNDRFFAVRPEGSVSTLKIQRTERGDSAVYLCASSFSDGYNEQFFGPGTRLTVL.

This clone was counted only a few times. Other DNA sequences from this sample encode an identical CDR3 as well. The J gene is TRBJ2-5, the V gene TRBV7-2; no clear D gene. With 5 bases removed from V and 2 bases from J, the gap between germline ends came to 9 bases. Germline V gene data show CDR1 as SGHTA and CDR2 as FQGNSA. This CDR3 is 13 amino acids long. The CDR3 loop reads CASSLTPQETQYF. The CDR3 DNA follows: TGTGCCAGCAGCCTTACACCGCAAGAGACCCAGTACTTC.

V and J are TRBV5-6 and TRBJ1-1, with D unresolved. In germline, CDR1 is SGHDT, CDR2 YYEEEE. Deletions cut 5 bases from V and 5 bases from J, with 13 bases between. The CDR3 is 13 residues long. The DNA for the CDR3 is TGTGCCAGCAGTGATCTGGGAGGAACTGAAGCTTTCTTT. It is translated as CASSDLGGTEAFF.

J is TRBJ2-3 and V is TRBV7-6; the D is unclear. Per germline, CDR1 SGHVS and CDR2 FNYEAQ. The CDR3 totals 18 residues. The V gene lost 0 bases and the J gene lost 0 bases, with 16 bases spanning the gap. The CDR3 nucleotides are TGTGCCAGCAGCTTAGCGCCCGGAATTCTGTCTAGCACAGATACGCAGTATTTT. It translates to CASSLAPGILSSTDTQYF. The whole variable domain, remainder taken from reference TRBV7-6 and TRBJ2-3, is GAGVSQSPRYKVTKRGQDVALRCDPISGHVSLYWYRQALGQGPEFLTYFNYEAQQDKSGLPNDRFSAERPEGSISTLTIQRTEQRDSAMYRCASSLAPGILSSTDTQYFGPGTRLTVL.

This clone was counted between two and nine times. This chain connects TRBV6-5 to TRBJ2-6, with a possible D match to TRBD2 (6 bases). Germline lookup yields CDR1 MNHEY and CDR2 SVGAGI. The V end lost 6 bases, the J end lost 2 bases, and 8 bases lay between the germline ends. This CDR3 is 14 amino acids long. The CDR3: CASRRGAGANVLTF. CDR3 bases: TGTGCCAGCAGACGCGGGGCTGGGGCCAACGTCCTGACTTTC.

The gene calls are TRBV5-6 and TRBJ2-3, with unresolved D. The CDR3 is made up of 14 amino acids. In germline, CDR1 is SGHDT, CDR2 YYEEEE. V lost 4 bases to trimming and J lost 6 bases, with 15 bases between them. Here the CDR3 DNA reads TGTGCCAGCAGCCGACCCGGATCCTGGGATACGCAGTATTTT. It codes for CASSRPGSWDTQYF. The entire variable domain, with the rest obtained from reference TRBV5-6 and TRBJ2-3, is as follows: DAGVTQSPTHLIKTRGQQVTLRCSPKSGHDTVSWYQQALGQGPQFIFQYYEEEERQRGNFPDRFSGHQFPNYSSELNVNALLLGDSALYLCASSRPGSWDTQYFGPGTRLTVL.

Only a few counts were recorded for this clone. The chain combines TRBV7-6 with TRBJ2-1, with D possibly called TRBD1 or TRBD2 (5 bases each). The CDR3 is made up of 15 amino acids. Germline values: CDR1 SGHVS, CDR2 FNYEAQ. V lost 11 bases and J lost 7, with 24 bases in between. In nucleotides, the CDR3 is TGTGCCTCGTCCTTTCGGGACGTTGGTGGGAATGAGCAGTTCTTC. Translation gives CASSFRDVGGNEQFF.